Listed below are T cell receptor beta chains from one sample, sequenced in a study of response to subunit inactivated influenza vaccine. TCRdb independently ran MiXCR on the RT-PCR reads; one entry per CDR3 protein. The table has 600,000 to 850,000 distinct CDR3 sequences, about 14% seen once. The source was PBMCs from blood, collected roughly 15 days before vaccination. The receptors derive from a man aged 50 to 60 who received an inactivated influenza vaccine. Both conserved end residues are part of each CDR3. A D gene is named only where the DNA matches it firmly. Size values are once, few and many counts, or a class for expanded clones, and some rows have none.

CDR3 length,V gene,clone size,D gene,J gene,CDR3 protein,CDR3 DNA
12,TRBV10-3,many,TRBD1,TRBJ1-1,CAIRDRDTEAFF,TGTGCCATCAGAGACAGGGACACTGAAGCTTTCTTT
18,TRBV3-1,few,-,TRBJ1-2,CASSQDTGRTLFSHGYTF,TGTGCCAGCAGCCAAGACACAGGGCGGACTCTTTTTTCCCACGGCTACACCTTC
11,TRBV20-1,few,-,TRBJ2-7,CSASLDYEQYF,TGCAGTGCTAGTCTTGACTACGAGCAGTACTTC
12,TRBV20-1,-,-,TRBJ2-1,CSARDLLNEQFF,TGCAGTGCTAGAGATCTTCTTAATGAGCAGTTCTTC
15,TRBV6-5,-,-,TRBJ2-7,CASRYGRGSSYEQYF,TGTGCCAGCAGGTACGGCCGGGGTAGCTCCTACGAGCAGTACTTC
15,TRBV6-1,-,-,TRBJ2-1,CATKRDPGPYNEQFF,TGTGCCACCAAACGGGATCCGGGCCCCTACAATGAGCAGTTCTTC
13,TRBV2,many,-,TRBJ2-2,CASNREGTGELFF,TGTGCCAGTAACAGGGAGGGCACCGGGGAGCTGTTTTTT
14,TRBV12-3/TRBV12-4,many,-,TRBJ2-7,CASSSQGVSYEQYF,TGTGCCAGCAGTTCACAGGGAGTGTCCTACGAGCAGTACTTC
17,TRBV7-9,few,-,TRBJ2-5,CASSPFIGTLVGETQYF,TGTGCCAGCAGCCCATTCATCGGGACACTGGTCGGGGAGACCCAGTACTTC
16,TRBV18,-,TRBD1,TRBJ1-6,CASSPGQGALNSPLHF,TGTGCCAGCTCACCGGGACAGGGGGCGCTTAATTCACCCCTCCACTTT
15,TRBV5-1,-,TRBD1,TRBJ2-1,CASSLQGTSYNEQFF,TGCGCCAGCAGCCTACAGGGGACCAGTTACAATGAGCAGTTCTTC
18,TRBV9,-,TRBD2,TRBJ2-4,CASSDKGGPDTTKNIQYF,TGTGCCAGCAGCGATAAGGGAGGGCCCGACACAACCAAAAACATTCAGTACTTC
14,TRBV18,-,-,TRBJ2-3,CASSPSSALHPQYF,TGTGCCAGCTCACCCTCATCTGCCCTCCACCCGCAGTATTTT
14,TRBV10-3,-,-,TRBJ2-2,CAIPNAANTGELFF,TGTGCCATCCCGAATGCCGCGAACACCGGGGAGCTGTTTTTT
16,TRBV24-1,-,-,TRBJ2-1,CATSDFPTSRGHEQFF,TGTGCCACCAGTGATTTTCCTACATCAAGAGGGCATGAGCAGTTCTTC
13,TRBV2,-,TRBD1,TRBJ2-5,CASGKQGRETQYF,TGTGCCAGCGGAAAACAGGGGAGAGAGACCCAGTACTTC
14,TRBV5-1,-,TRBD2,TRBJ2-7,CATSGTSGPYEQYF,TGCGCCACCTCCGGGACTAGCGGCCCCTACGAGCAGTACTTC
13,TRBV6-2/TRBV6-3,-,TRBD1,TRBJ2-1,CASSSHRGDEQFF,TGTGCCAGCAGTTCACACAGGGGCGATGAGCAGTTCTTC
15,TRBV15,many,TRBD2,TRBJ2-4,CATSRERGVMNIQYF,TGTGCCACCAGCAGAGAACGGGGGGTTATGAACATTCAGTACTTC
16,TRBV28,few,-,TRBJ2-7,CASTGPSKYINYEQYF,TGTGCCAGCACCGGGCCTTCTAAATATATAAACTACGAGCAGTACTTC
11,TRBV20-1,-,-,TRBJ2-1,CSARPPRDQFF,TGCAGTGCTAGACCCCCCAGGGACCAGTTCTTC
12,TRBV7-9,many,-,TRBJ2-3,CASSRYQDTQYF,TGTGCCAGCAGCCGATACCAGGATACGCAGTATTTT
16,TRBV4-3,-,TRBD2,TRBJ2-1,CASSQDGLAEINEQFF,TGCGCCAGCAGCCAAGACGGACTAGCGGAGATTAATGAGCAGTTCTTC
14,TRBV20-1,few,-,TRBJ1-6,CSARRGHPNSPLHF,TGCAGTGCTAGAAGGGGTCACCCAAATTCACCCCTCCACTTT
17,TRBV10-3,-,TRBD1,TRBJ2-1,CAISPATGTGNYNEQFF,TGTGCCATCAGTCCGGCGACCGGGACAGGGAATTACAATGAGCAGTTCTTC
13,TRBV7-2,-,-,TRBJ2-3,CASSLSPDDTQYF,TGTGCCAGCAGCCTCTCCCCGGACGATACGCAGTATTTT
15,TRBV28,-,-,TRBJ2-2,CASSLVRDNTGELFF,TGTGCCAGCAGTTTGGTGCGGGATAACACCGGGGAGCTGTTTTTT
13,TRBV28,few,-,TRBJ2-7,CASTRGGGYEQYF,TGTGCCAGCACCCGGGGAGGGGGCTACGAGCAGTACTTC
15,TRBV10-3,-,TRBD2,TRBJ2-3,CATQILAGSADTQYF,TGTGCCACCCAGATTCTAGCGGGGAGCGCAGATACGCAGTATTTT
15,TRBV4-3,few,TRBD1,TRBJ2-5,CASSQGGTDQETQYF,TGCGCCAGCAGCCAAGGTGGGACAGACCAAGAGACCCAGTACTTC
15,TRBV5-1,few,-,TRBJ2-2,CASSLTGRGTGELFF,TGCGCCAGCAGCTTGACAGGCCGAGGGACCGGGGAGCTGTTTTTT
13,TRBV28,-,-,TRBJ2-3,CASSRQNTDTQYF,TGTGCCAGCAGTAGACAGAACACAGATACGCAGTATTTT
17,TRBV6-2/TRBV6-3,many,TRBD2,TRBJ2-5,CASSYSSLAGEVETQYF,TGTGCCAGCAGTTACTCTTCCCTAGCGGGGGAGGTAGAGACCCAGTACTTC
15,TRBV2,-,TRBD2,TRBJ2-1,CASRLLAGGPDEQFF,TGTGCCAGCAGGCTTCTAGCGGGGGGGCCCGATGAGCAGTTCTTC
12,TRBV20-1,few,-,TRBJ2-1,CSARDSFNEQFF,TGCAGTGCTAGAGATAGCTTCAATGAGCAGTTCTTC